The subject of this entry is one TCR beta chain. This record comes from a study of blood T cells in healthy people across ages. A second PCR, run for about 6 to 11 cycles, used a sample-barcoded 5' primer plus a J-beta primer mix. Each CDR3 protein is one row after TCRdb ran MiXCR on the 5' RACE reads. Among 1,300,000 or so distinct CDR3 sequences listed, approximately 59% were seen once. Looked up from germline, CDR1 is SEHNR and CDR2 is FQNEAQ (reference sequence). CDR3 length: 13 residues. Trimming cost V 8 bases and J 1 base, with 8 bases left between them. Sequenced material: blood. The origin of this receptor is a man between 18 and 29 years old in good health. This sequence joins TRBV7-9 and TRBJ2-2, with D unresolved. The CDR3 DNA reads TGTGCCAGCGGTCGGATGAACACCGGGGAGCTGTTTTTT. It yields the protein CASGRMNTGELFF.